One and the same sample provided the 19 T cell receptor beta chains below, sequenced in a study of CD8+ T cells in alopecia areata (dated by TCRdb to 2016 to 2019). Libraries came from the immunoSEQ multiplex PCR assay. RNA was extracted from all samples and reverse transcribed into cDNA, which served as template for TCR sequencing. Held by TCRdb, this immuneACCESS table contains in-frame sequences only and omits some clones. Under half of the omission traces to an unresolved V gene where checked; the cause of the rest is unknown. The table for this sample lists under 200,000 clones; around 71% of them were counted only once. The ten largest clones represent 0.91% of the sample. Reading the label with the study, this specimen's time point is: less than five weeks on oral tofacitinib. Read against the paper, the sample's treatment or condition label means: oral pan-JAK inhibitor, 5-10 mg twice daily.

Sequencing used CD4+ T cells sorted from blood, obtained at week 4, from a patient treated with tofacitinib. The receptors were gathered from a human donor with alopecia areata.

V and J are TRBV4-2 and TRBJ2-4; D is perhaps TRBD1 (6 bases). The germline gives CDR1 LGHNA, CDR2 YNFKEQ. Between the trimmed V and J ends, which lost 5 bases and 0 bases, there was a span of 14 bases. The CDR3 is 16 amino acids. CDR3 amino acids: CASSDTGTLAKNIQYF. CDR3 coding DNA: TGTGCCAGCAGCGATACTGGGACACTAGCCAAAAACATTCAGTACTTC.

CDR3 DNA sequence: TGTGCCAGCAGCTCGGGACAGGGGGCATTCGGCTACACCTTC. Amino acids: CASSSGQGAFGYTF. V and J are TRBV7-3 and TRBJ1-2; 12 bases agree with TRBD1. This CDR3 comprises 14 residues. Trimming removed 4 bases from V and 8 bases from J; junction bases left unmatched: 5. Germline V gene lookup returns CDR1 SGHTA and CDR2 FQGTGA.

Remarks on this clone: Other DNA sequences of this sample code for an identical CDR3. For the CDR3, the DNA is TGTGCCTGGAGTGGGGGCAACAATCAGCCCCAGCATTTT. This gives the protein CAWSGGNNQPQHF. J is TRBJ1-5 and V is TRBV30, with D tentatively TRBD1 (5 bases). Per germline, CDR1 GTSNPN and CDR2 SVGIG (reference sequence). The CDR3 is 13 residues long. Trimming took 1 base from V and 3 from J, leaving 7 bases between them.

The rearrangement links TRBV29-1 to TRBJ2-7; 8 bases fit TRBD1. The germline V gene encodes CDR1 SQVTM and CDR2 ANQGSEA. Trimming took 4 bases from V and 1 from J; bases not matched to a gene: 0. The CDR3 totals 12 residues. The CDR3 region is CSVGDRSYEQYF. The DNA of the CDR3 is TGCAGCGTTGGGGACAGGTCCTACGAGCAGTACTTC.

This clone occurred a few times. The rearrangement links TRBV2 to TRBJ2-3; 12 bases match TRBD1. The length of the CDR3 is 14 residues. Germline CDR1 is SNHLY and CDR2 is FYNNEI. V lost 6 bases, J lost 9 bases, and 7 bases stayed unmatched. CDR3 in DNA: TGTGCCAGCAGCGAGGGGACAGGGGGCACGACGCAGTATTTT. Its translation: CASSEGTGGTTQYF.

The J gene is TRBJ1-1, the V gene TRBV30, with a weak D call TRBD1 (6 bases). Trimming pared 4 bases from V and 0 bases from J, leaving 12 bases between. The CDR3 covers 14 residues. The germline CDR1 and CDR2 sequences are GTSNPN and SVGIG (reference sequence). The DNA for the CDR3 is TGTGCCTGGAATACGGGACACCTGAACACTGAAGCTTTCTTT. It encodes CAWNTGHLNTEAFF. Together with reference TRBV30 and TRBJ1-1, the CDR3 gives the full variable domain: SQTIHQWPATLVQPVGSPLSLECTVEGTSNPNLYWYRQAAGRGLQLLFYSVGIGQISSEVPQNLSASRPQDRQFILSSKKLLLSDSGFYLCAWNTGHLNTEAFFGQGTRLTVV.

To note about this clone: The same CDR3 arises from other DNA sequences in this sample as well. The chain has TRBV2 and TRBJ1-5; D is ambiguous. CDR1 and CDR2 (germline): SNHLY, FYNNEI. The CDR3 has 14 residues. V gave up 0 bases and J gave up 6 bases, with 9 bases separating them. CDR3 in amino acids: CASSEARGGQPQHF. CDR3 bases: TGTGCCAGCAGTGAAGCTCGCGGCGGTCAGCCCCAGCATTTT. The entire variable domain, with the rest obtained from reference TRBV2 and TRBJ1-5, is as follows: EPEVTQTPSHQVTQMGQEVILRCVPISNHLYFYWYRQILGQKVEFLVSFYNNEISEKSEIFDDQFSVERPDGSNFTLKIRSTKLEDSAMYFCASSEARGGQPQHFGDGTRLSIL.

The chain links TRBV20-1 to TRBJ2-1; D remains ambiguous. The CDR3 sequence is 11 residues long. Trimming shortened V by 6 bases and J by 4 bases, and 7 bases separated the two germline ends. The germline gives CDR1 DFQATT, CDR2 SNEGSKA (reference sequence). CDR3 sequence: CSARYYNEQFF. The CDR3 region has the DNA TGCAGTGCCAGGTATTACAATGAGCAGTTCTTC.

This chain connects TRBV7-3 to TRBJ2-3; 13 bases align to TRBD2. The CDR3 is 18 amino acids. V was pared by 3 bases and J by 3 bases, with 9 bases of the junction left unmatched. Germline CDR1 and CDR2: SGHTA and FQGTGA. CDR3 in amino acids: CASSLTSGGPYQTDTQYF. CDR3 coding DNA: TGTGCCAGCAGCTTGACTAGCGGGGGGCCCTATCAGACAGATACGCAGTATTTT.

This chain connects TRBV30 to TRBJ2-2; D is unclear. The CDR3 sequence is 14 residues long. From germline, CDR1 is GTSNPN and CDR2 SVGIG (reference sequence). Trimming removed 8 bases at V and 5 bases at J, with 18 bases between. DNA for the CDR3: TGTGCCCACCAAAGGGAACACCGGACCGGGGAGCTGTTTTTT. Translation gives CAHQREHRTGELFF.

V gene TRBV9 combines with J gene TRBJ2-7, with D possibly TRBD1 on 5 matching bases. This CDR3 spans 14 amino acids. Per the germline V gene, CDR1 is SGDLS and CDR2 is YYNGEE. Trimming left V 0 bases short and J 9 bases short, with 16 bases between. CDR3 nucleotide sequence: TGTGCCAGCAGCGTAGTATCGTCCCAGGGAAGGCAGTACTTC. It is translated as CASSVVSSQGRQYF.

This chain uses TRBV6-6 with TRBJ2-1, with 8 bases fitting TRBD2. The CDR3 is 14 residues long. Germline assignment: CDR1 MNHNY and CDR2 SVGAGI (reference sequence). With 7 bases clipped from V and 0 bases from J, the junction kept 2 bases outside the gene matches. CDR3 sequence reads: CASIRGGSYNEQFF. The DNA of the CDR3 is TGTGCCAGCATTCGGGGGGGCTCCTACAATGAGCAGTTCTTC.

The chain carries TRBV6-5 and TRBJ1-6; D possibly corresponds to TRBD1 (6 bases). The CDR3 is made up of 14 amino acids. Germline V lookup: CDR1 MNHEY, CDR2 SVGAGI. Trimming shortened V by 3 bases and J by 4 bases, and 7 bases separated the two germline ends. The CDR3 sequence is CASSYGQYNSPLHF. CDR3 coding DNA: TGTGCCAGCAGTTATGGACAGTATAATTCACCCCTCCACTTT.

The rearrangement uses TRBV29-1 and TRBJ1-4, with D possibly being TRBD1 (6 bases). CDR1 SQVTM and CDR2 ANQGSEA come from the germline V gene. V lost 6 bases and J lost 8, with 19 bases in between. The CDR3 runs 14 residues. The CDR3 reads CSVGEHQDREKLFF. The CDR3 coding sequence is TGCAGCGTCGGGGAACATCAGGACAGAGAAAAACTGTTTTTT.

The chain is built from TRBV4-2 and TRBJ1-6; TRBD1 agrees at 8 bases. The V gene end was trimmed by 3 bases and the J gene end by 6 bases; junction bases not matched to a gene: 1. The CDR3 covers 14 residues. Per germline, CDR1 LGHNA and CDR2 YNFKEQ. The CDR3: CASSQGQANSPLHF. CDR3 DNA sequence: TGTGCCAGCAGCCAGGGACAGGCTAATTCACCCCTCCACTTT.

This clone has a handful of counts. The CDR3 DNA is TGCAGCGGGGGGTGGGCCGCGAACACCGGGGAGCTGTTTTTT. Its protein product is CSGGWAANTGELFF. The chain uses TRBV29-1 and TRBJ2-2; D may match TRBD1 or TRBD2 (5 bases each). Trimming cost V 7 bases and J 0 bases, with 12 bases left between them. CDR1 is SQVTM and CDR2 is ANQGSEA in the germline V gene. The CDR3 loop spans 14 amino acids.

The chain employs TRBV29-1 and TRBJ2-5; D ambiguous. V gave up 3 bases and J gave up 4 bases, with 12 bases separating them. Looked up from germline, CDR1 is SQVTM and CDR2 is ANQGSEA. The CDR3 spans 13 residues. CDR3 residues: CSVEETPLETQYF. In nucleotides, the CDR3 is TGCAGCGTTGAGGAGACACCCCTAGAGACCCAGTACTTC.

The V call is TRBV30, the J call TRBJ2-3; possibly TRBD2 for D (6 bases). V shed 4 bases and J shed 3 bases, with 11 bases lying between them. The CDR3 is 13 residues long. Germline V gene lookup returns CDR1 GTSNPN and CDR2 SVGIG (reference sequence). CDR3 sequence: CAWTRGGTDTQYF. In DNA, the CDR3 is TGTGCCTGGACGAGGGGAGGAACAGATACGCAGTATTTT. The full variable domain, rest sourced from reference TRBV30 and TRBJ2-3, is SQTIHQWPATLVQPVGSPLSLECTVEGTSNPNLYWYRQAAGRGLQLLFYSVGIGQISSEVPQNLSASRPQDRQFILSSKKLLLSDSGFYLCAWTRGGTDTQYFGPGTRLTVL.

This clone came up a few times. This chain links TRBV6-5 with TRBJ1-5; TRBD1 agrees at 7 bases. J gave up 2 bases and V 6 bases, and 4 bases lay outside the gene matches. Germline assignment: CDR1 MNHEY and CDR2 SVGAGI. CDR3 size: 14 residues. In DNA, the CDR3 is TGTGCCAGCAGAAGACAGGGTGGCAATCAGCCCCAGCATTTT. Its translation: CASRRQGGNQPQHF.